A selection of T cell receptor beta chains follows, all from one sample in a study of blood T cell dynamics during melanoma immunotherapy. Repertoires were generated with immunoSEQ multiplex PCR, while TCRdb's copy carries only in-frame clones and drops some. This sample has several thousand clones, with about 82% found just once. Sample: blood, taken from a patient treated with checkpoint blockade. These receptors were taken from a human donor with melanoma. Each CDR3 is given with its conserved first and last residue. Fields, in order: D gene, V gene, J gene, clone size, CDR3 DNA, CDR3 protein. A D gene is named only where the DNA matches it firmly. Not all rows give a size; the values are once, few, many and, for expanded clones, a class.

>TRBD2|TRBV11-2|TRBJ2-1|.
TGTGCCAGCAGCTTATATCCTAGCGGGAGTAGGATTGGCAATGAGCAGTTCTTC
CASSLYPSGSRIGNEQFF
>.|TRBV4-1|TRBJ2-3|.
TGCGCCAGCAGCCAGGTATCTTCTAGCACAGATACGCAGTATTTT
CASSQVSSSTDTQYF
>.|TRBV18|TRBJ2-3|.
TGTGCCAGCTCACCATTGGACACAGATACGCAGTATTTT
CASSPLDTDTQYF
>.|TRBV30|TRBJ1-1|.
TGTGCCTTGGAGGCACGGTGGGGAACTGAAGCTTTCTTT
CALEARWGTEAFF
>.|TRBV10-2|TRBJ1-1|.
TGCGCCAGCAGACCGGGACCGACGAACACTGAAGCTTTCTTT
CASRPGPTNTEAFF
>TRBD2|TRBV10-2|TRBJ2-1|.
TGCGCCAGCAGTGATAGCGGGGGGGTCCTTCTCAATGAGCAGTTCTTC
CASSDSGGVLLNEQFF
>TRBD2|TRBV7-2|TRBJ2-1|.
TGTGCCAGCAGCCCTCGGACTAGCGGGGGGGCCAATGAGCAGTTCTTC
CASSPRTSGGANEQFF
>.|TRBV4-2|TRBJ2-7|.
TGTGCCAGCAGCCCGACGCGGGGCCTAAACTACGAGCAGTACTTC
CASSPTRGLNYEQYF
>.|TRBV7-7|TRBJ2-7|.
TGTGCCAGCAGCTCGGGACATCCTACCTACGAGCAGTACTTC
CASSSGHPTYEQYF
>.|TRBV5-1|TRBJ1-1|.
TGCGCCAGCAGCTTGGGTGTCGAATGGGGCACTGAAGCTTTCTTT
CASSLGVEWGTEAFF
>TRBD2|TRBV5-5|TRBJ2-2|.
TGTGCTAGCAGCTTTAGCGGGAGCAACACCGGGGAGCTGTTTTTT
CASSFSGSNTGELFF
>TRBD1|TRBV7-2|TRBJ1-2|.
TGTGCCAGCAGCTTAGCCGGACAGGGGGCAGGGTATGGCTACACCTTC
CASSLAGQGAGYGYTF
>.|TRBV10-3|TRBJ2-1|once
TGTGCCATCAGTATCAGCGGAGCCACTTACAATGAGCAGTTCTTC
CAISISGATYNEQFF
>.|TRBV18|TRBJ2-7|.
TGTGCCAGCTCACGGACAGACACCTACGAGCAGTACTTC
CASSRTDTYEQYF
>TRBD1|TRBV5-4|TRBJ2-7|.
TGTGCCAGCAGCTCTCCCGGGACAGGGTGGTACGAGCAGTACTTC
CASSSPGTGWYEQYF
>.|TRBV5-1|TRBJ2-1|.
TGCGCCAGCAGCTTGGAACCGGGCAATGAGCAGTTCTTC
CASSLEPGNEQFF
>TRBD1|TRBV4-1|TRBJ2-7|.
TGCGCCAGCAGCCAAAGCCAGGGGGCTGGCTATGAGCAGTACTTC
CASSQSQGAGYEQYF
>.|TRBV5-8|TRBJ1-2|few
TGTGCCAGCAGCTCCCTTTGGGGCTACACCTTC
CASSSLWGYTF
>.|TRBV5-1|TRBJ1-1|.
TGCGCCAGCAGCTTGTACCAGCCGAACACTGAAGCTTTCTTT
CASSLYQPNTEAFF
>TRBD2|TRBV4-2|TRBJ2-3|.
TGTGCCAGCAGCCAAGGTCCCCCTAGCGGGGGATCTAGCACAGATACGCAGTATTTT
CASSQGPPSGGSSTDTQYF
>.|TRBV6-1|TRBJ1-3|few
TGTGCCAGCAGTGAACTCGAAAGAAGGAACACCATATATTTT
CASSELERRNTIYF
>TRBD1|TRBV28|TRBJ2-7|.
TGTGCCAGCATCCCGGGGGACAGGGTGGACGAGCAGTACTTC
CASIPGDRVDEQYF
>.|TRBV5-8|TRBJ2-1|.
TGTGCCAGCAGCTTACATAACCTAGACTGGAATGAGCAGTTCTTC
CASSLHNLDWNEQFF
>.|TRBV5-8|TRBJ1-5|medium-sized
TGTGCCAGCAGGTTAGCGGGTAGTCAGCCCCAGCATTTT
CASRLAGSQPQHF
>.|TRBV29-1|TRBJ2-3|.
TGCAGCGTTCTCCAGCGGGCTTTCACAGATACGCAGTATTTT
CSVLQRAFTDTQYF
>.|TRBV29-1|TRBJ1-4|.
TGCAGCCCTATGGAAGACAGGACTTCCTTTAATGAAAAACTGTTTTTT
CSPMEDRTSFNEKLFF
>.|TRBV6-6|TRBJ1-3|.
TGTGCCAGCAGTTACTCGTGGGGGCGACTTGGAAACACCATATATTTT
CASSYSWGRLGNTIYF
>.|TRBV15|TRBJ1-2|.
TGTGCCACCAGCAGAGAATCACAGTTCTATGGCTACACCTTC
CATSRESQFYGYTF
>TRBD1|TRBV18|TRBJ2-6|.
TGTGCCAGCTCACTAACCGGGACAGGGGGCTCTGGGGCCAACGTCCTGACTTTC
CASSLTGTGGSGANVLTF
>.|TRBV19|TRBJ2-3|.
TGTGCCAGTAGTATAGCGGTCGGCACTCATACGCAGTATTTT
CASSIAVGTHTQYF
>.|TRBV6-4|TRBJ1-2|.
TGTGCCAGCAGTGAAGGCAGGGCTTATGGCTACACCTTC
CASSEGRAYGYTF
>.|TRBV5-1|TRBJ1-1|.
TGCGCCAGCAGCGAACAGGGATACACTGAAGCTTTCTTT
CASSEQGYTEAFF
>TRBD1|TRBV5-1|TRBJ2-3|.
TGCGCCAGCAGCAGACGACAGGGTACAGATACGCAGTATTTT
CASSRRQGTDTQYF
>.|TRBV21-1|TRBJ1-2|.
TGTGCCAGCAGCAGCACTCGCACTGGGGGCTACACCTTC
CASSSTRTGGYTF
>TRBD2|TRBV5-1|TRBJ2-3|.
TGCGCCAGCAGCTTTGCTAGCGGGGGCACAGATACGCAGTATTTT
CASSFASGGTDTQYF
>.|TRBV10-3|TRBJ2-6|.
TGTGCCATCAGTCCAGTCTCTGGGGCCAACGTCCTGACTTTC
CAISPVSGANVLTF
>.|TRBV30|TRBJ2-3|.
TGTGCCTGGAGACTGGGCGGACTCCGCACAGATACGCAGTATTTT
CAWRLGGLRTDTQYF
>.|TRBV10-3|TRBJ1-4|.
TGTGCCATCAGTGCACCTTTCAATGAAAAACTGTTTTTT
CAISAPFNEKLFF
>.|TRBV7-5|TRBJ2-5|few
TGTGCCAGAAGCTTAGGACACAGGAACAAAGAGACCCAGTACTTC
CARSLGHRNKETQYF
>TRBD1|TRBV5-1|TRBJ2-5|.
TGCGCCAGCAGCTTTATGGGACAGGGCGGGGAGACCCAGTACTTC
CASSFMGQGGETQYF
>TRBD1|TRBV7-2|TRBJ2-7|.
TGTGCCAGCAGCCCCCTGCCGGGACAGGGGCGGTACGAGCAGTACTTC
CASSPLPGQGRYEQYF
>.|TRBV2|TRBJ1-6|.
TGTGCCAGTAGAGACGAACGGGGTTCACCCCTCCACTTT
CASRDERGSPLHF
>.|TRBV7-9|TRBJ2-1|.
TGTGCCAGCAGCCTCCAACGGGTGGATGGAAGGAGGTGGGACAATGAGCAGTTCTTC
CASSLQRVDGRRWDNEQFF
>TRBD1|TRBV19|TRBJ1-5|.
TGTGCCAGTAGTAGACAGGGTCACTTAAATCAGCCCCAGCATTTT
CASSRQGHLNQPQHF